This T cell receptor beta chain was observed in a study of blood T cell repertoires in COVID-19. About the research overall: Researchers got acute and convalescent COVID-19 samples from the United States, Italy and Spain. Sources were T cells, B-cell-depleted T cells, or PBMCs; the material itself was cDNA or gDNA.

Profiled with immunoSEQ multiplex PCR; TCRdb holds only in-frame clones, not every one. Of some 370,000 clones in the sample, nearly 90% were seen once. Deletions cut 3 bases from V and 0 bases from J, with 14 bases between. Germline CDR1 LNHDA, CDR2 SQIVND (reference sequence). This CDR3 has 16 amino acids. The gene calls are TRBV19 and TRBJ1-1, with D maybe TRBD1 (5 bases). The source is a man aged 18 to 30 with active or convalescent COVID-19. The source material was peripheral blood. The CDR3 protein is CASSIRVEALNTEAFF. CDR3 nucleotides: TGTGCCAGTAGTATCAGGGTCGAAGCGTTGAACACTGAAGCTTTCTTT. The full variable domain, in which reference TRBV19 and TRBJ1-1 provide the parts outside the CDR3, is DGGITQSPKYLFRKEGQNVTLSCEQNLNHDAMYWYRQDPGQGLRLIYYSQIVNDFQKGDIAEGYSVSREKKESFPLTVTSAQKNPTAFYLCASSIRVEALNTEAFFGQGTRLTVV.